This T cell receptor beta chain appears in the sequencing data of a study of long-term antiretroviral therapy in people with HIV. Researchers ran immunoSEQ v3.0 at survey level. Libraries were prepared by immunoSEQ multiplex PCR; TCRdb keeps only in-frame clonotypes and omits some of them. The sample records over 25,000 clones, around 79% being singletons. Only one count was recorded for this clone. Its matching antigen is unknown. CDR1 and CDR2 (germline): MNHNS, SASEGT. The CDR3 is made up of 12 amino acids. V was clipped by 7 bases and J by 4 bases, with 7 bases between them. Study results and limitations: Following ART, diversity rose but still fell short of transplant donor controls.

The rearrangement links TRBV6-1 to TRBJ2-2; D perhaps matches TRBD1 (5 bases). Sequenced material: unsorted PBMCs, taken 1.1 years before starting antiretroviral therapy. The source is a woman aged 25 to 39 with HIV. The CDR3 loop reads CASNRRTGELFF. The CDR3 DNA is TGTGCCAGCAACAGGCGCACCGGGGAGCTGTTTTTT.